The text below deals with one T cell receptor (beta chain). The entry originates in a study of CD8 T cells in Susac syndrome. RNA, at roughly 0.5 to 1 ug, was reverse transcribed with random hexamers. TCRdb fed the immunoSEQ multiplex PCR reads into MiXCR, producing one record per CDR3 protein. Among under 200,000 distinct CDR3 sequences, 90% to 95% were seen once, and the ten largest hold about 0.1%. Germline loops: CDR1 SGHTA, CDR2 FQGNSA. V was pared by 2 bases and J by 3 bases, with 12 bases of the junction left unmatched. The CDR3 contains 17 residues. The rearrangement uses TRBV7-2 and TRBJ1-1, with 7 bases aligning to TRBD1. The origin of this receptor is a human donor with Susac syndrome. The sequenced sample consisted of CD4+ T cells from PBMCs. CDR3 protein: CASSLWVRGRRDTEAFF. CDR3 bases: TGTGCCAGCAGCTTATGGGTGAGGGGGCGCCGGGACACTGAAGCTTTCTTT.